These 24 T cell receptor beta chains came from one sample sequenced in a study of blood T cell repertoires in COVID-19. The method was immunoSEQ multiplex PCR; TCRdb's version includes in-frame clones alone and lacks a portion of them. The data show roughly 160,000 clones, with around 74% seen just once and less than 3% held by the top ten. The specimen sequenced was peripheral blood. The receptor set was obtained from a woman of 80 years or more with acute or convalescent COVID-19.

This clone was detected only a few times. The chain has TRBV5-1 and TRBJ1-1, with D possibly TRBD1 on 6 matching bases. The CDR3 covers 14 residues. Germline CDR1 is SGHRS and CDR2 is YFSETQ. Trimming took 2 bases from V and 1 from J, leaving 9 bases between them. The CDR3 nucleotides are TGCGCCAGCAGCTTTATGGACAGGAACACTGAAGCTTTCTTT. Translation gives CASSFMDRNTEAFF.

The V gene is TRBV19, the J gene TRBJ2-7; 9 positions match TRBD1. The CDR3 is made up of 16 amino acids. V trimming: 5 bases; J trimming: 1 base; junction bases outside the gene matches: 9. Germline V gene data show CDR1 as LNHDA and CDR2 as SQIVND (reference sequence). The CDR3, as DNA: TGTGCCAGTAGTCTCCCTGGACAGGGGCGTTCCTACGAGCAGTACTTC. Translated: CASSLPGQGRSYEQYF.

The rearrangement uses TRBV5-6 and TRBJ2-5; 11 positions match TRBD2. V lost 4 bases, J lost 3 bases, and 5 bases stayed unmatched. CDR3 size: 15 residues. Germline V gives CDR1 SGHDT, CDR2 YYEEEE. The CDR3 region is CASSRLAGNKETQYF. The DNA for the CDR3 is TGTGCCAGCAGCCGACTAGCGGGGAACAAAGAGACCCAGTACTTC.

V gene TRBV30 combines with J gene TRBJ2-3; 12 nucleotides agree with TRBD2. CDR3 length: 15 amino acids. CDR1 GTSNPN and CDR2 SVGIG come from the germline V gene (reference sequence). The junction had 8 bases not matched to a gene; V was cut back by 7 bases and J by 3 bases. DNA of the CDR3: TGTGCCTACCGGCGGACTAGCGGGAATACAGATACGCAGTATTTT. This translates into CAYRRTSGNTDTQYF.

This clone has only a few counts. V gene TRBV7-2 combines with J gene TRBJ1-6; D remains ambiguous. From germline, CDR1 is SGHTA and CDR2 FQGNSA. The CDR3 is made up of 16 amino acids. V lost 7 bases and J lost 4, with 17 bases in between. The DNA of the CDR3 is TGTGCCAGCACCCGGGGAGGGTCCACTTATAATTCACCCCTCCACTTT. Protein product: CASTRGGSTYNSPLHF.

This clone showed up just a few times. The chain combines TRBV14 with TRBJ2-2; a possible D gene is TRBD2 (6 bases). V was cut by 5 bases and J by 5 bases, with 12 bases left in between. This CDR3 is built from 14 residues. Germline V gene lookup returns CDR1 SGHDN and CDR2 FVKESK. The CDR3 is CASSYWGVTGELFF. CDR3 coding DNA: TGTGCCAGCAGCTACTGGGGGGTGACCGGGGAGCTGTTTTTT.

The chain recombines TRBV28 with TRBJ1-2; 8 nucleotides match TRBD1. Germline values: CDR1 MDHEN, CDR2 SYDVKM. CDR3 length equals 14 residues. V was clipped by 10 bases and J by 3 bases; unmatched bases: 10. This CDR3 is CATRQDREDYGYTF. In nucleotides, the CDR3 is TGTGCCACCAGGCAGGACAGGGAGGACTATGGCTACACCTTC.

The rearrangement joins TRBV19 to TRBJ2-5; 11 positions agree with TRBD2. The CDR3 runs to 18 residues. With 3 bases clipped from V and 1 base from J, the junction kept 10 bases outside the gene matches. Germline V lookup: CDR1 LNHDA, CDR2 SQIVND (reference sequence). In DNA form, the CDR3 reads TGTGCCAGTAGTATTTACCTGGTAGCGGGAGGGGCCCAAGAGACCCAGTACTTC. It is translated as CASSIYLVAGGAQETQYF.

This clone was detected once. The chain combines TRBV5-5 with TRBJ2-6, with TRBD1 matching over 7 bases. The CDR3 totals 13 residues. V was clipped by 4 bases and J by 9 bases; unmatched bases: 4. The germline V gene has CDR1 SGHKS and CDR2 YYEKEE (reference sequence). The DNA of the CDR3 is TGTGCCAGCAGCCTGGACAGGAACAACGTCCTGACTTTC. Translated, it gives CASSLDRNNVLTF.

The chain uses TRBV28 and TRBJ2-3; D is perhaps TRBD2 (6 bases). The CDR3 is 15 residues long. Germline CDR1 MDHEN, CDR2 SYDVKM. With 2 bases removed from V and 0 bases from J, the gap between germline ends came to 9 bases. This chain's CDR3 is CASSLGGVSTDTQYF. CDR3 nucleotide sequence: TGTGCCAGCAGTTTAGGCGGGGTTAGCACAGATACGCAGTATTTT. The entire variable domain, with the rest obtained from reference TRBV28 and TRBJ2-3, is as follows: DVKVTQSSRYLVKRTGEKVFLECVQDMDHENMFWYRQDPGLGLRLIYFSYDVKMKEKGDIPEGYSVSREKKERFSLILESASTNQTSMYLCASSLGGVSTDTQYFGPGTRLTVL.

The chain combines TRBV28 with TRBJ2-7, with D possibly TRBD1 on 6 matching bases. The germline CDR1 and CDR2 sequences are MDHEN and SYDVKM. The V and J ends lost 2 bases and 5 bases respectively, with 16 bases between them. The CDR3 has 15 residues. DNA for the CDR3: TGTGCCAGCAGTTTAAGCTCAGGGACATACGACGAGCAGTACTTC. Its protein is CASSLSSGTYDEQYF.

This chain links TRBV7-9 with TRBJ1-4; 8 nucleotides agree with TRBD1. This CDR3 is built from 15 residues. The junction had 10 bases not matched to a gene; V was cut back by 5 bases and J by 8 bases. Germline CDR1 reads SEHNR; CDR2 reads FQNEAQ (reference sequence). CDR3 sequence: CASSLRTGNGEKLFF. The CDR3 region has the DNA TGTGCCAGCAGCCTCCGGACAGGGAATGGAGAAAAACTGTTTTTT.

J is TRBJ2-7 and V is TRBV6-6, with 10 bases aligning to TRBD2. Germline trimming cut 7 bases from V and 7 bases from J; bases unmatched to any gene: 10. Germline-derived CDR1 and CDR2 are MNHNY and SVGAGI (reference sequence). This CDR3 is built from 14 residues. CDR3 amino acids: CASNGAGGPREQYF. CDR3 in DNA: TGTGCCAGCAATGGAGCGGGAGGGCCGAGGGAGCAGTACTTC.

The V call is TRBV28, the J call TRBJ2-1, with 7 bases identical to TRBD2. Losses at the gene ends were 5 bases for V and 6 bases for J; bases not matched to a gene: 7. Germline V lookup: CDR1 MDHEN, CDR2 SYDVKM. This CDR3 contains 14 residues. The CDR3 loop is CASSRTGLVNEQFF. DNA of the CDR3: TGTGCCAGCAGTCGAACTGGACTAGTCAATGAGCAGTTCTTC.

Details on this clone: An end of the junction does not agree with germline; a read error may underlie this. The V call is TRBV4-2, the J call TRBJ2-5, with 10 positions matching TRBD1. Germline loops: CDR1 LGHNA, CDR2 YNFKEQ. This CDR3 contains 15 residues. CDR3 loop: CASSLAGTGEETQYF. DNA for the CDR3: TGTGCCAGCAGCCTGGCCGGGACAGGGGAAGAAACCCAGTACTTC.

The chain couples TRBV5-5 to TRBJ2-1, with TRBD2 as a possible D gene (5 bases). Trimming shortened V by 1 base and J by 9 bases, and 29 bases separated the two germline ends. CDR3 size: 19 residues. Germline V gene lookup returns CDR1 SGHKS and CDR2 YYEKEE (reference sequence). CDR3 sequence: CASSLRTTEGFGAVREQFF. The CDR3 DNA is TGTGCCAGCAGCTTGAGAACTACTGAGGGTTTTGGAGCGGTCCGTGAGCAGTTCTTC.

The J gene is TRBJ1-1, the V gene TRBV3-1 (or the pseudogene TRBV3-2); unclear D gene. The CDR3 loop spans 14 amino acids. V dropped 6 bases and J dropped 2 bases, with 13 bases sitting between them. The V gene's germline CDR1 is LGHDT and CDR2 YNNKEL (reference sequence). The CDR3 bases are TGTGCCAGCAGATTTGCCGGGGATAACACTGAAGCTTTCTTT. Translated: CASRFAGDNTEAFF.

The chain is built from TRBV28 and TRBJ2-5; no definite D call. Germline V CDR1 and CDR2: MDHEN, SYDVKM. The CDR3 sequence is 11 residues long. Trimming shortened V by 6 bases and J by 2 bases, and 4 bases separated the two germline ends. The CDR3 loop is CASRSQETQYF. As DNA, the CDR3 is TGTGCCAGCAGATCTCAAGAGACCCAGTACTTC. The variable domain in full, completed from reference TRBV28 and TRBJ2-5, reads DVKVTQSSRYLVKRTGEKVFLECVQDMDHENMFWYRQDPGLGLRLIYFSYDVKMKEKGDIPEGYSVSREKKERFSLILESASTNQTSMYLCASRSQETQYFGPGTRLLVL.

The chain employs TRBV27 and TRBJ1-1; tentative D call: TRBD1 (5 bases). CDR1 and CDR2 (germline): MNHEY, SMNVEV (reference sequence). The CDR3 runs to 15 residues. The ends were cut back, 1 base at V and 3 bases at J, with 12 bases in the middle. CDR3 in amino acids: CASSLWGGVDTEAFF. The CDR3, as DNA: TGTGCCAGCAGTTTATGGGGGGGGGTGGACACTGAAGCTTTCTTT.

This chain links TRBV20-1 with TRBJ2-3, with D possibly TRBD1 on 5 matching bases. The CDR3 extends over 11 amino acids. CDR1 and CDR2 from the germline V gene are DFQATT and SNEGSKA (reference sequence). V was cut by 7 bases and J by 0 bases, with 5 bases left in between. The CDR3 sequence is CSGGSTDTQYF. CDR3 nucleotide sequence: TGCAGTGGGGGCAGCACAGATACGCAGTATTTT.

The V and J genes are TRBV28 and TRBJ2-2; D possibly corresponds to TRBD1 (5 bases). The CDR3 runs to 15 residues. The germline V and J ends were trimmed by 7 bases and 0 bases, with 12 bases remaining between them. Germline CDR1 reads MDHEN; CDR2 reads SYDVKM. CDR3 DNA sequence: TGTGCCAGCATTGGGGCAGAAGCGAACACCGGGGAGCTGTTTTTT. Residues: CASIGAEANTGELFF.

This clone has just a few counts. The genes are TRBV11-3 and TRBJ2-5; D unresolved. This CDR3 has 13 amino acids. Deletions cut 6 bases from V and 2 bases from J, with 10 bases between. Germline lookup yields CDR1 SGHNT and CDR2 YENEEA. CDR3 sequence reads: CASSRVAQETQYF. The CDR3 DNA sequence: TGTGCCAGCAGTCGGGTGGCTCAAGAGACCCAGTACTTC.

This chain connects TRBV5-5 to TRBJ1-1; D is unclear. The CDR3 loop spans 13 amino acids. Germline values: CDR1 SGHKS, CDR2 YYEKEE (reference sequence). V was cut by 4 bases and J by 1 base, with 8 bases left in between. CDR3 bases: TGTGCCAGCAGCACGACACAGAACACTGAAGCTTTCTTT. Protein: CASSTTQNTEAFF.

CDR3: CASSTGTGSFMGGYTF. The CDR3 DNA follows: TGTGCCAGCAGTACCGGGACAGGGAGCTTTATGGGAGGCTACACCTTC. The rearrangement joins TRBV27 to TRBJ1-2; 9 positions match TRBD1. Germline lookup yields CDR1 MNHEY and CDR2 SMNVEV (reference sequence). The CDR3 consists of 16 residues. The junction had 15 bases not matched to a gene; V was cut back by 5 bases and J by 8 bases.